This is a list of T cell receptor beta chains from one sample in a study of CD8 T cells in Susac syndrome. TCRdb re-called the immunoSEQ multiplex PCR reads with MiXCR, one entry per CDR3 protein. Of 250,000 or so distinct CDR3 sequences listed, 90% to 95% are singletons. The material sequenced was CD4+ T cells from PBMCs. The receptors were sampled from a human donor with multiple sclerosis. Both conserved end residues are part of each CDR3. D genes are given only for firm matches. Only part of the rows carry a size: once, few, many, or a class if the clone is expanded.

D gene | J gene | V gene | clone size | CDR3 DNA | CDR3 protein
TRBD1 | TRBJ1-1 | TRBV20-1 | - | TGCAGTGCTAGATCGGGGACAGGGGGTGCTTTCTTT | CSARSGTGGAFF
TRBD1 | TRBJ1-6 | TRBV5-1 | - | TGCGCCAGCAGCGTGGGACAGGGGGATAATTCACCCCTCCACTTT | CASSVGQGDNSPLHF
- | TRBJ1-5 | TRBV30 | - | TGTGCCCGGAGGGTCAGAAACAATCAGCCCCAGCATTTT | CARRVRNNQPQHF
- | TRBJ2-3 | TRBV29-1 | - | TGCAGCGTTGTCGAGGGAGGAACTACAGATACGCAGTATTTT | CSVVEGGTTDTQYF
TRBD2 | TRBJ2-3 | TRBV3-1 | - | TGTGCCAGCAGCCAAGGAGGACTAGCGGCAGATACGCAGTATTTT | CASSQGGLAADTQYF
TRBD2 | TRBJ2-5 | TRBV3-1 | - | TGTGCCAGCACAACGACTCTAGCGGACCTGGGAGAGACCCAGTACTTC | CASTTTLADLGETQYF
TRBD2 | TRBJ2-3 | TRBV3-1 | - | TGTGCCAGCAGTGACATCGGGACTAGAGTGGTAGATACGCAGTATTTT | CASSDIGTRVVDTQYF
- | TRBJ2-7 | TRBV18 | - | TGTGCCAGCTCACCACCGCCTATGGGGATAGGCGAGCAGTACTTC | CASSPPPMGIGEQYF
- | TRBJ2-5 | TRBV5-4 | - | TGTGCCAGCAGCCCTGACAGAGGAGAGAACCAGTACTTC | CASSPDRGENQYF
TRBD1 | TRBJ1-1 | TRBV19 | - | TGTGCCAGTAGTCCCGACAGGGGGAGCGTCACTGAAGCTTTCTTT | CASSPDRGSVTEAFF
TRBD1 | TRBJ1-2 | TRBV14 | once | TGTGCCAGCAGCCAGGATGACAGGGTCGGGGACGGCTACACCTTC | CASSQDDRVGDGYTF
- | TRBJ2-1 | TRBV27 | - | TGTGCCAGCAGAACCGCGAAGGGCCTTAGCTCCTACAATGAGCAGTTCTTC | CASRTAKGLSSYNEQFF
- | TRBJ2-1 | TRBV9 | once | TGTGCCAGCAGCGTTGTTTGCATGTGGGGGATCCCAAGCAGTGAGCAGTTCTTC | CASSVVCMWGIPSSEQFF
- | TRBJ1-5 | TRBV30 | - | TGTGCCTGGAGTGTACTTGGAGGTAGCAATCAGCCCCAGCATTTT | CAWSVLGGSNQPQHF
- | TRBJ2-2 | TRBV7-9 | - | TGTGCCAGCAGCCCAGCCCCAGGGGGGAGCGCGCGCGGGGAGCTGTTTTTT | CASSPAPGGSARGELFF
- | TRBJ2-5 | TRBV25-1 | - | TGTGCCAGCAGTGGCCAGACAGGAAAAGAGACCCAGTACTTC | CASSGQTGKETQYF
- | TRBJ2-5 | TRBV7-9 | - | TGTGCCAGCAGTACCAAGGCCCGTGTAGAGACCCAGTACTTC | CASSTKARVETQYF
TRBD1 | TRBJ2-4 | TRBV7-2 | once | TGTGCCAGCAGCTTACAGGGGGACACGGCCAAAAACATTCAGTACTTC | CASSLQGDTAKNIQYF
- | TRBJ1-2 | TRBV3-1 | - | TGTGCCAGCAGCCAGATGTTGGGCTATGGCTACACCTTC | CASSQMLGYGYTF
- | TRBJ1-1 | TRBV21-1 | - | TGTGCCAGCAGCGAACGACCGGGACAGGGGGCGTCGGACACTGAAGCTTTCTTT | CASSERPGQGASDTEAFF